Following are 2 T cell receptor beta chains from one sample sequenced in a study of spatial heterogeneity in lung cancer. The time point denotes: sample taken at primary tumor resection. Unsorted samples of tumor, nontumor lung or frozen PBMC had their whole RNA sequenced. TCRdb recomputed calls from the 5' RACE reads with MiXCR, one row per CDR3 protein. The sample consists of about 82,000 distinct CDR3 sequences, around 12% of them appearing once. Sequencing used PBMCs, obtained at surgery. These receptors were obtained from a male donor with early-stage non-small cell lung cancer.

This clonotype has at least ten counts. The rearrangement joins TRBV29-1 to TRBJ2-5; no clear D. V shed 3 bases and J shed 3 bases, with 8 bases lying between them. The germline V gene encodes CDR1 SQVTM and CDR2 ANQGSEA. The CDR3 is 12 amino acids. This CDR3 reads CSVERTEETQYF. The CDR3 bases are TGCAGCGTTGAGAGGACGGAAGAGACCCAGTACTTC.

Ten or more counts support this clonotype. The gene calls are TRBV29-1 and TRBJ2-2; D is possibly TRBD1 (7 bases). This CDR3 region has 14 residues. V shed 0 bases and J shed 6 bases, with 11 bases lying between them. Germline CDR1 is SQVTM and CDR2 is ANQGSEA. CDR3 nucleotides: TGCAGCGTTGAAGAGACAGGGAGGCCCGGGGAGCTGTTTTTT. Amino acids: CSVEETGRPGELFF.